These T cell receptor beta chains were read from a single sample in a study of read filtering for tumor transcriptome and immune sequencing. TCRdb passed the reads through MiXCR, listing each CDR3 protein once. The sample consists of some 46,000 distinct CDR3 sequences, around 21% of them appearing once. Sequencing input: a population of CD138-negative cells sorted from bone marrow. These receptors were taken from a donor aged 40 or older with multiple myeloma. CDR3s include the opening cysteine and the closing phenylalanine or tryptophan. Fields, in order: J gene, clone size, V gene, D gene, CDR3 protein, CDR3 DNA. The D gene is left open where the match is weak. Not every row has a clone size; where given, it reads once, few, many or a size class.

J: TRBJ1-3
size: few
V: TRBV3-1
D: -
CDR3: CASSQGGGQRNTIYF
DNA: TGTGCCAGCAGCCAAGGGGGGGGACAAAGAAACACCATATATTTT

J: TRBJ2-3
size: many
V: TRBV4-3
D: -
CDR3: CASSQSVAGNTDTQYF
DNA: TGCGCCAGCAGCCAAAGCGTTGCGGGGAACACAGATACGCAGTATTTT

J: TRBJ2-7
size: -
V: TRBV20-1
D: -
CDR3: CGAYDGGQAHYEQYF
DNA: TGCGGTGCTTACGATGGCGGGCAGGCTCACTACGAGCAGTACTTC

J: TRBJ2-1
size: medium-sized
V: TRBV5-1
D: TRBD1
CDR3: CASSPGTGGDEQFF
DNA: TGCGCCAGCAGCCCTGGGACAGGGGGGGATGAGCAGTTCTTC

J: TRBJ2-3
size: -
V: TRBV4-3
D: TRBD1
CDR3: CASSQETPGGGTDTQYF
DNA: TGCGCCAGCAGCCAAGAAACCCCAGGGGGCGGGACAGATACGCAGTATTTT

J: TRBJ2-7
size: -
V: TRBV21-1
D: -
CDR3: CASSKGGPPSYEQYF
DNA: TGTGCCAGCAGCAAAGGGGGCCCACCCTCCTACGAGCAGTACTTC

J: TRBJ1-4
size: many
V: TRBV2
D: -
CDR3: CASSGGTSTNEKLFF
DNA: TGTGCCAGCTCCGGAGGGACCTCAACTAATGAAAAATTGTTTTTT

J: TRBJ2-3
size: -
V: TRBV7-3
D: TRBD1
CDR3: CASSFTGGGTDTQYF
DNA: TGTGCCAGCAGCTTTACAGGGGGCGGCACAGATACGCAGTATTTT

J: TRBJ1-5
size: many
V: TRBV2
D: -
CDR3: CASSGEYSNQPQHF
DNA: TGTGCCAGCTCGGGGGAATATAGCAATCAGCCCCAGCATTTT

J: TRBJ2-1
size: many
V: TRBV7-9
D: TRBD2
CDR3: CASSILAGEYNEQFF
DNA: TGTGCCAGCAGCATACTAGCGGGAGAGTACAATGAGCAGTTCTTC

J: TRBJ2-1
size: many
V: TRBV2
D: TRBD2
CDR3: CASSASGTSSYNEQFF
DNA: TGTGCCAGCAGTGCAAGCGGGACCAGCTCCTACAATGAGCAGTTCTTC

J: TRBJ2-5
size: -
V: TRBV5-1
D: TRBD2
CDR3: CASNSPLAGETRYF
DNA: TGCGCCAGCAACTCCCCCTTAGCGGGGGAGACCCGGTACTTC

J: TRBJ2-1
size: few
V: TRBV28
D: -
CDR3: CASSPPRRDEQFF
DNA: TGTGCCAGCAGTCCCCCCCGGCGCGATGAGCAGTTCTTC

J: TRBJ2-1
size: many
V: TRBV20-1
D: TRBD2
CDR3: CSAIWASGTYNEQFF
DNA: TGCAGTGCTATTTGGGCTAGCGGGACGTACAATGAGCAGTTCTTC

J: TRBJ1-2
size: many
V: TRBV20-1
D: -
CDR3: CSARDPGRSYGYTF
DNA: TGCAGTGCTAGAGATCCCGGGCGGTCCTATGGCTACACCTTC

J: TRBJ2-1
size: -
V: TRBV12-3/TRBV12-4
D: TRBD2
CDR3: CASRAGEGPEQFF
DNA: TGTGCCAGCAGGGCGGGAGAGGGCCCTGAGCAGTTCTTC

J: TRBJ2-7
size: many
V: TRBV20-1
D: -
CDR3: CSARDWLVHEQYF
DNA: TGCAGTGCTAGAGATTGGTTAGTGCACGAGCAGTACTTC

J: TRBJ2-2
size: few
V: TRBV20-1
D: TRBD2
CDR3: CSATVAGTITGELFF
DNA: TGCAGTGCTACCGTAGCGGGAACGATCACCGGGGAGCTGTTTTTT

J: TRBJ2-1
size: many
V: TRBV19
D: -
CDR3: CASSIVAGYEQFF
DNA: TGTGCCAGTAGTATCGTCGCGGGGTATGAGCAGTTCTTC

J: TRBJ2-5
size: many
V: TRBV9
D: -
CDR3: CASSVQGSGALGETQYF
DNA: TGTGCCAGCAGCGTACAGGGGTCAGGGGCGCTAGGAGAGACCCAGTACTTC

J: TRBJ2-1
size: many
V: TRBV12-3/TRBV12-4
D: TRBD2
CDR3: CASSPRLGTSRYNEQFF
DNA: TGTGCCAGCAGTCCTCGCCTTGGGACTAGCAGGTACAATGAGCAGTTCTTC

J: TRBJ2-6
size: many
V: TRBV28
D: TRBD2
CDR3: CASSLWAGGRFSGANVLTF
DNA: TGTGCCAGCAGTTTATGGGCGGGGGGACGGTTCTCTGGGGCCAACGTCCTGACTTTC

J: TRBJ2-1
size: -
V: TRBV6-4
D: TRBD2
CDR3: CASSEQAGVHNEQFF
DNA: TGTGCCAGCAGTGAACAAGCGGGAGTCCACAATGAGCAGTTCTTC

J: TRBJ1-5
size: many
V: TRBV5-1
D: -
CDR3: CASSQGGSNQPQHF
DNA: TGCGCCAGCAGCCAAGGAGGGTCCAATCAGCCCCAGCATTTT

J: TRBJ1-5
size: -
V: TRBV28
D: -
CDR3: CASSPQGVVQPQHF
DNA: TGTGCCAGCAGTCCTCAGGGAGTCGTTCAGCCCCAGCATTTT

J: TRBJ1-5
size: -
V: TRBV12-3/TRBV12-4
D: -
CDR3: CASSPGGYQPQHF
DNA: TGTGCCAGCAGTCCTGGGGGTTATCAGCCCCAGCATTTT

J: TRBJ1-4
size: many
V: TRBV29-1
D: TRBD1
CDR3: CSVGQPNEKLFF
DNA: TGCAGCGTGGGACAGCCAAATGAAAAACTGTTTTTT

J: TRBJ1-5
size: many
V: TRBV6-1
D: -
CDR3: CASFRAGSGQPQHF
DNA: TGTGCCAGCTTTCGAGCAGGGAGCGGTCAGCCCCAGCATTTT

J: TRBJ2-5
size: -
V: TRBV29-1
D: TRBD1
CDR3: CSVTGQEEETQYF
DNA: TGCAGCGTGACAGGACAGGAGGAAGAGACCCAGTACTTC

J: TRBJ2-7
size: few
V: TRBV19
D: TRBD2
CDR3: CASSLSGGTSYEQYF
DNA: TGTGCCAGTAGTCTCAGCGGGGGGACCTCCTACGAGCAGTACTTC

J: TRBJ1-4
size: many
V: TRBV5-1
D: -
CDR3: CASSLSGTQNEKLFF
DNA: TGCGCCAGCAGCCTTTCCGGGACACAGAATGAAAAACTGTTTTTT

J: TRBJ2-3
size: -
V: TRBV10-3
D: -
CDR3: CAISEVTGHQTDTQYF
DNA: TGTGCCATCAGTGAGGTAACAGGGCATCAGACAGATACGCAGTATTTT

J: TRBJ1-5
size: few
V: TRBV12-3/TRBV12-4
D: -
CDR3: CASRGGVGQPQHF
DNA: TGTGCCAGCAGGGGCGGGGTGGGTCAGCCCCAGCATTTT

J: TRBJ1-3
size: many
V: TRBV10-3
D: TRBD1
CDR3: CAISVDRVAGNTIYF
DNA: TGTGCCATCAGTGTAGACAGGGTTGCTGGAAACACCATATATTTT